This note documents a single T cell receptor beta chain sequence. The antigen is unknown. The data are from a study of T-cell reconstitution after alpha-beta-depleted transplantation in children. CDR3 length: 15 residues. CDR1 is SGHTA and CDR2 is FQGTGA in the germline V gene. Trimming at V came to 2 bases and at J to 5 bases, leaving 4 bases not matched to a gene. Preparing the TCRbeta library involved the use of unique molecular identifiers. TCRdb fed the PCR reads into MiXCR, producing one record per CDR3 protein. This table holds about 300,000 distinct CDR3 sequences, roughly a tenth found once. Overall study results and limits: There were reportedly several hundred expanded graft clones from which alpha-beta T cells came about two months after transplant. High day-60 TCRbeta diversity in some patients came from surviving recipient T cells and thymic progenitors.

This rearrangement joins TRBV7-3 to TRBJ2-1; 9 bases agree with TRBD2. Sequenced here: PBMCs, sampled before TCRalphabeta/CD19-depleted stem cell transplant. The sequence was collected from a boy younger than two with acute myeloid leukemia, due to receive a stem cell transplant. CDR3 sequence (DNA): TGTGCCAGCAGCTTAGGGGCTAGCGGGGACAATGAGCAGTTCTTC. Residues: CASSLGASGDNEQFF.